Below, 25 T cell receptor beta chains from the same sample are listed, as sequenced in a study of OX40 agonist ivuxolimab in advanced cancers. Repertoires were generated with immunoSEQ multiplex PCR, while TCRdb's copy carries only in-frame clones and drops some. The table lists about 52,000 clones, approximately 91% of them singletons. This sample comprised CD4+ or CD8+ T cells sorted from blood, obtained in a trial of the OX40 agonist ivuxolimab. The receptors were gathered from an adult with an advanced solid tumor such as melanoma, head and neck, liver or kidney cancer.

The rearrangement links TRBV14 to TRBJ2-3; 7 nucleotides agree with TRBD1. V was clipped by 0 bases and J by 3 bases; unmatched bases: 9. Germline V gene sequence: CDR1 SGHDN, CDR2 FVKESK. This CDR3 region has 17 residues. Written as DNA, the CDR3 is TGTGCCAGCAGCCAAGAACCATCCCACAGGGGAACAGATACGCAGTATTTT. Its translation is CASSQEPSHRGTDTQYF.

This clone was detected only a few times. The V call is TRBV29-1, the J call TRBJ2-7, with unresolved D. Germline V lookup: CDR1 SQVTM, CDR2 ANQGSEA. This CDR3 is built from 11 residues. V lost 7 bases and J lost 1, with 8 bases in between. CDR3 region: CSAESSYEQYF. DNA of the CDR3: TGCAGCGCCGAAAGTTCCTACGAGCAGTACTTC.

As concerns this clone: One end of the junction fails to match germline, which may point to a read error. The J gene is TRBJ1-2, the V gene TRBV7-7, with a weak D call TRBD1 (5 bases). CDR1 and CDR2 (germline): SSHAT, FNYEAQ (reference sequence). The CDR3 is made up of 15 amino acids. CDR3 residues: CASSLVGGLDNEYTF. The CDR3 DNA reads TGTGCTAGCAGCTTAGTCGGAGGGCTGGACAATGAATACACCTTC.

The chain links TRBV5-1 to TRBJ2-5; 9 bases line up with TRBD1. The V gene's germline CDR1 is SGHRS and CDR2 YFSETQ. This CDR3 is 15 amino acids long. The V segment lost 4 bases and the J segment 5 bases; nucleotides outside the gene matches: 9. The CDR3, as DNA: TGCGCCAGCAGCGACGGACAGGGGTTATGGGAGACCCAGTACTTC. Its translation: CASSDGQGLWETQYF. The variable domain in full, completed from reference TRBV5-1 and TRBJ2-5, reads KAGVTQTPRYLIKTRGQQVTLSCSPISGHRSVSWYQQTPGQGLQFLFEYFSETQRNKGNFPGRFSGRQFSNSRSEMNVSTLELGDSALYLCASSDGQGLWETQYFGPGTRLLVL.

The CDR3 DNA follows: TGCGCCAGCAGCTTCGGAGGGGGCGGGTATGGCTACACCTTC. Its translation is CASSFGGGGYGYTF. The J gene is TRBJ1-2, the V gene TRBV5-1; 7 bases map to TRBD1. J gave up 5 bases and V 2 bases, and 6 bases lay outside the gene matches. The CDR3 runs 14 residues. Germline CDR1 SGHRS, CDR2 YFSETQ. The variable domain in full, with the rest retrieved from reference TRBV5-1 and TRBJ1-2, is KAGVTQTPRYLIKTRGQQVTLSCSPISGHRSVSWYQQTPGQGLQFLFEYFSETQRNKGNFPGRFSGRQFSNSRSEMNVSTLELGDSALYLCASSFGGGGYGYTFGSGTRLTVV.

Only one count was recorded for this clone. This sequence joins TRBV5-8 and TRBJ1-2; 7 bases align to TRBD1. J was trimmed by 5 bases and V by 2 bases; bases with no gene match: 6. Germline lookup yields CDR1 SGHTS and CDR2 YDEGEE. The length of the CDR3 is 14 residues. CDR3 bases: TGTGCCAGCAGCTTTCCACTACAGGGGTATGGCTACACCTTC. It codes for CASSFPLQGYGYTF. The whole variable domain, remainder taken from reference TRBV5-8 and TRBJ1-2, is EAGVTQSPTHLIKTRGQQATLRCSPISGHTSVYWYQQALGLGLQFLLWYDEGEERNRGNFPPRFSGRQFPNYSSELNVNALELEDSALYLCASSFPLQGYGYTFGSGTRLTVV.

The chain recombines TRBV7-9 with TRBJ1-1; weak D call: TRBD1 (6 bases). V lost 1 base, J lost 0 bases, and 15 bases lay in between. Per germline, CDR1 SEHNR and CDR2 FQNEAQ (reference sequence). The CDR3 spans 17 residues. The CDR3 loop reads CASSLVGGLILNTEAFF. The CDR3 region has the DNA TGTGCCAGCAGCTTAGTCGGGGGGCTCATTTTGAACACTGAAGCTTTCTTT. Together with reference TRBV7-9 and TRBJ1-1, the CDR3 gives the full variable domain: DTGVSQNPRHKITKRGQNVTFRCDPISEHNRLYWYRQTLGQGPEFLTYFQNEAQLEKSRLLSDRFSAERPKGSFSTLEIQRTEQGDSAMYLCASSLVGGLILNTEAFFGQGTRLTVV.

This sequence joins TRBV7-6 and TRBJ2-3, with unresolved D. The CDR3 runs 15 residues. The V end lost 5 bases, the J end lost 0 bases, and 12 bases lay between the germline ends. Looked up from germline, CDR1 is SGHVS and CDR2 is FNYEAQ. CDR3 DNA: TGTGCCAGCAGCCCTCCCTCTATTAGCACAGATACGCAGTATTTT. It is translated as CASSPPSISTDTQYF.

J is TRBJ1-4 and V is TRBV6-1; 8 positions agree with TRBD1. This CDR3 spans 14 amino acids. Germline CDR1 reads MNHNS; CDR2 reads SASEGT. V trimming: 1 base; J trimming: 5 bases; junction bases outside the gene matches: 0. DNA for the CDR3: TGTGCCAGCAGTGAAGGGACAGGGAATGAAAAACTGTTTTTT. It translates to CASSEGTGNEKLFF.

This clone was seen a handful of times. V is TRBV7-9 and J is TRBJ1-2, with a tentative D call TRBD1 (5 bases). The length of the CDR3 is 14 residues. From germline, CDR1 is SEHNR and CDR2 FQNEAQ (reference sequence). V gave up 7 bases and J gave up 8 bases, with 20 bases separating them. The CDR3 here is CASTRDGRGEGYTF. As DNA, the CDR3 is TGTGCCAGCACTAGGGACGGAAGAGGCGAAGGCTACACCTTC.

V and J are TRBV7-9 and TRBJ2-7, with 9 bases identical to TRBD1. Germline CDR1 is SEHNR and CDR2 is FQNEAQ (reference sequence). This CDR3 comprises 14 residues. V was pared by 5 bases and J by 3 bases, with 5 bases of the junction left unmatched. The chain's CDR3 is CASSGDRDFYEQYF. The CDR3 DNA reads as TGTGCCAGCAGCGGGGACAGGGACTTCTACGAGCAGTACTTC.

V is TRBV5-1 and J is TRBJ2-3; 9 bases agree with TRBD1. Trimming took 6 bases from V and 1 from J; bases not matched to a gene: 6. The germline V gene has CDR1 SGHRS and CDR2 YFSETQ. The CDR3 runs 15 residues. The CDR3 sequence is CASKKGQGGTDTQYF. The CDR3 DNA follows: TGCGCCAGCAAGAAGGGACAGGGCGGCACAGATACGCAGTATTTT.

This clone appeared a few times. The CDR3 sequence is CAWDRGSPLTEAFF. The CDR3 nucleotides are TGTGCCTGGGACAGGGGGTCCCCGTTGACTGAAGCTTTCTTT. The chain combines TRBV30 with TRBJ1-1; 9 nucleotides agree with TRBD1. After removal of 5 bases from V and 5 bases from J, the junction contained 9 bases not matched to a gene. From germline, CDR1 is GTSNPN and CDR2 SVGIG (reference sequence). The CDR3 length is 14 residues. The complete variable domain, with remaining parts taken from reference TRBV30 and TRBJ1-1, reads SQTIHQWPATLVQPVGSPLSLECTVEGTSNPNLYWYRQAAGRGLQLLFYSVGIGQISSEVPQNLSASRPQDRQFILSSKKLLLSDSGFYLCAWDRGSPLTEAFFGQGTRLTVV.

V gene TRBV30 combines with J gene TRBJ1-4, with D hard to call. Germline assignment: CDR1 GTSNPN and CDR2 SVGIG (reference sequence). The CDR3 covers 14 residues. V lost 3 bases and J 6 bases, leaving 14 bases between the germline ends. The CDR3 coding sequence is TGTGCCTGGAGCCTCAATGAGGACGATGAAAAACTGTTTTTT. Translation gives CAWSLNEDDEKLFF.

This clone was observed once. The CDR3 protein is CASSEVGFGNEKLFF. CDR3 bases: TGTGCCAGCAGTGAAGTTGGTTTCGGAAATGAAAAACTGTTTTTT. The chain is built from TRBV6-1 and TRBJ1-4; D remains unclear. Looked up from germline, CDR1 is MNHNS and CDR2 is SASEGT. CDR3 length: 15 amino acids. V lost 1 base and J 5 bases, leaving 11 bases between the germline ends.

This clone was recorded once. The chain carries TRBV13 and TRBJ2-1, with 7 bases that match TRBD1. Germline assignment: CDR1 PRHDT and CDR2 FYEKMQ (reference sequence). The CDR3 totals 14 residues. The trim removed 0 bases at V and 8 bases at J, leaving 4 bases unmatched. The CDR3 DNA reads as TGTGCCAGCAGCTTAGGAGGGGGCGGTGATGAGCAGTTCTTC. Its translation: CASSLGGGGDEQFF.

The V gene is TRBV6-5, the J gene TRBJ1-3; D possibly corresponds to TRBD1 (5 bases). The germline V gene has CDR1 MNHEY and CDR2 SVGAGI. The CDR3 covers 15 residues. The V gene lost 4 bases and the J gene lost 0 bases, with 10 bases spanning the gap. CDR3: CASSSHRFSGNTIYF. The CDR3 DNA sequence: TGTGCCAGCAGTTCCCACAGGTTCTCTGGAAACACCATATATTTT.

This clone came up once. The V and J genes are TRBV23-1 and TRBJ1-1, with D hard to call. TRBV23-1 is classed as an ORF, of uncertain function. The V end lost 2 bases, the J end lost 5 bases, and 6 bases lay between the germline ends. The CDR3 is 12 residues long. CDR3 amino acids: CASSQATTEAFF. CDR3 coding DNA: TGCGCCAGCAGTCAAGCCACTACTGAAGCTTTCTTT.

The rearrangement joins TRBV27 to TRBJ1-3; D possibly corresponds to TRBD1 (5 bases). The germline V gene encodes CDR1 MNHEY and CDR2 SMNVEV (reference sequence). The ends were cut back, 5 bases at V and 4 bases at J, with 12 bases in the middle. The CDR3 totals 14 residues. CDR3 bases: TGTGCCAGCAGTCCTCAGGGCTCCGGAAACACCATATATTTT. It yields the protein CASSPQGSGNTIYF.

V is TRBV4-1 and J is TRBJ2-7; 7 bases are shared with TRBD1. V lost 0 bases, J lost 2 bases, and 7 bases stayed unmatched. The CDR3 is 16 amino acids. Germline V gene sequence: CDR1 MGHRA, CDR2 YSYEKL. The CDR3 is CASSQEFPGQTYEQYF. The CDR3 nucleotides read TGCGCCAGCAGCCAAGAGTTCCCGGGACAGACCTACGAGCAGTACTTC.

This clone was counted once. The chain couples TRBV19 to TRBJ1-2; D is perhaps TRBD1 (5 bases). V gave up 7 bases and J gave up 3 bases, with 12 bases separating them. The CDR3 loop spans 13 amino acids. Germline assignment: CDR1 LNHDA and CDR2 SQIVND (reference sequence). In nucleotides, the CDR3 is TGTGCCAGTACCATGGGGGGGTACTATGGCTACACCTTC. Its protein is CASTMGGYYGYTF.

In this sample, this clone turned up once. The rearrangement joins TRBV6-5 to TRBJ1-3; no reliable D call. CDR1 and CDR2 from the germline V gene are MNHEY and SVGAGI. V lost 0 bases to trimming and J lost 1 base, with 7 bases between them. The CDR3 is made up of 15 amino acids. CDR3 coding DNA: TGTGCCAGCAGTTACTCGGCGGGATCTGGAAACACCATATATTTT. Translated: CASSYSAGSGNTIYF.

With respect to this clone: At one of its ends the junction is not consistent with the germline gene, which may arise from a read error. The rearrangement uses TRBV7-7 and TRBJ2-3, with D perhaps matching TRBD1 or TRBD2 (5 bases each). This CDR3 is built from 13 residues. Germline CDR1 and CDR2: SSHAT and FNYEAQ (reference sequence). The CDR3 DNA reads TGTGCTAGCAGCTTAGAAGGGGACGGTAGGCAGTATTTT. Translation: CASSLEGDGRQYF.

The chain has TRBV5-1 and TRBJ1-1; 8 bases align to TRBD1. This CDR3 is 16 amino acids long. V gave up 6 bases and J gave up 0 bases; unmatched junction bases: 10. Germline V gene data show CDR1 as SGHRS and CDR2 as YFSETQ. The CDR3, as DNA: TGCGCCAGCACTCACGCGGCAGGGGGCGTGAACACTGAAGCTTTCTTT. It is translated as CASTHAAGGVNTEAFF.

This clone was seen only once. The chain is built from TRBV5-6 and TRBJ2-1; D not resolved. The CDR3 runs 13 residues. Trimming removed 0 bases from V and 4 bases from J, with 5 bases in between. CDR1 and CDR2 from the germline V gene are SGHDT and YYEEEE. The CDR3 region is CASSLVQYNEQFF. The CDR3 DNA reads TGTGCCAGCAGCTTGGTCCAGTACAATGAGCAGTTCTTC.